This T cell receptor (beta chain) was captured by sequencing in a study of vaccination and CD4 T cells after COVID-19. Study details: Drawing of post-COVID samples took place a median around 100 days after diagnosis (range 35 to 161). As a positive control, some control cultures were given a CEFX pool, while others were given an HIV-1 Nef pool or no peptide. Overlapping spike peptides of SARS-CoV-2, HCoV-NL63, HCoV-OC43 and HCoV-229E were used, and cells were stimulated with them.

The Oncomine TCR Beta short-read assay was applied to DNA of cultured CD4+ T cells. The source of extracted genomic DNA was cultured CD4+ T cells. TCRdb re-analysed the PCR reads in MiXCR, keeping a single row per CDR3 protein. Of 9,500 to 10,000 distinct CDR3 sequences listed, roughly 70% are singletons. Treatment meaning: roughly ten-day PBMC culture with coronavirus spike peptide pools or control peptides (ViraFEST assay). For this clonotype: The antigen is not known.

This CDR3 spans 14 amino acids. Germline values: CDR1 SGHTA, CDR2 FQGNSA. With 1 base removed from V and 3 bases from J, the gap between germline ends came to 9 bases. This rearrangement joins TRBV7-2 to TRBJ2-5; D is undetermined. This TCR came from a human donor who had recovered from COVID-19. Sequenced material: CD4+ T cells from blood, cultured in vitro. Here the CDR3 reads CASSLGRTKETQYF. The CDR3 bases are TGTGCCAGCAGCTTAGGAAGGACGAAAGAGACCCAGTACTTC.